Below, 27 T cell receptor beta chains from the same sample are listed, as sequenced in a study of blood T cell repertoires in COVID-19. Method: immunoSEQ multiplex PCR; TCRdb's copy keeps in-frame clones and lacks some. This table has more than 400,000 clones, roughly 90% appearing once. Sequencing was carried out using PBMCs or T cells enriched from blood (not recorded which). These receptors all come from a woman between 18 and 29 years old who had recovered from COVID-19.

V is TRBV11-3 and J is TRBJ2-1, with 9 positions matching TRBD1. Germline assignment: CDR1 SGHNT and CDR2 YENEEA. Trimming took 4 bases from V and 2 from J; bases not matched to a gene: 3. The CDR3 spans 15 residues. This chain's CDR3 is CASSSGQGAYNEQFF. In nucleotides, the CDR3 is TGTGCCAGCAGCTCGGGACAGGGAGCCTACAATGAGCAGTTCTTC.

This rearrangement joins TRBV12-5 to TRBJ1-1; the D gene is possibly TRBD1 (6 bases). From germline, CDR1 is LGHNT and CDR2 FRNRAP. The length of the CDR3 is 12 residues. Trimming stripped 6 bases from V and 1 base from J, with 6 bases between. CDR3 residues: CASGTGNTEAFF. DNA of the CDR3: TGTGCTAGTGGGACAGGGAACACTGAAGCTTTCTTT.

This clone was detected only once. The J gene is TRBJ2-2, the V gene TRBV3-1 (or the pseudogene TRBV3-2); 9 bases line up with TRBD1. The CDR3 covers 14 residues. The J segment lost 3 bases and the V segment lost 7 bases, leaving 3 bases of the junction unmatched. Germline V lookup: CDR1 LGHDT, CDR2 YNNKEL (reference sequence). The chain's CDR3 is CASTRQGDTGELFF. CDR3 sequence (DNA): TGTGCCAGCACCAGACAGGGGGACACCGGGGAGCTGTTTTTT.

The CDR3 region is CASSLSTLQETQYF. The CDR3 DNA reads TGTGCCAGCAGCCTGAGCACTCTCCAAGAGACCCAGTACTTC. The rearrangement uses TRBV7-6 and TRBJ2-5; D is undetermined. CDR3 length equals 14 residues. Germline V gives CDR1 SGHVS, CDR2 FNYEAQ. V dropped 5 bases and J dropped 1 base, with 11 bases sitting between them.

The genes are TRBV2 and TRBJ2-2; D may be TRBD2 (5 bases). Germline lookup yields CDR1 SNHLY and CDR2 FYNNEI. The V end was cut by 5 bases, the J end by 8 bases, with 15 bases between. The CDR3 is made up of 14 amino acids. The CDR3 sequence is CASSPRTGPGELFF. The CDR3 DNA reads as TGTGCCAGCAGTCCTCGGACTGGACCGGGGGAGCTGTTTTTT.

This clone has a handful of counts. V is TRBV27 and J is TRBJ2-7, with no clear D. V was trimmed by 6 bases and J by 0 bases, leaving 9 bases between them. This CDR3 is 13 amino acids long. The germline V gene encodes CDR1 MNHEY and CDR2 SMNVEV (reference sequence). The CDR3 nucleotides are TGTGCCAGCAGCTTTATTCGCTCCTACGAGCAGTACTTC. Translation: CASSFIRSYEQYF.

This sequence joins TRBV12-3 or TRBV12-4 and TRBJ2-1; tentatively, D is TRBD1 (6 bases). CDR3 length: 13 residues. Trimming pared 7 bases from V and 7 bases from J, leaving 14 bases between. The CDR3 DNA follows: TGTGCCAGCAAACGGACAGTTTGGAATGAGCAGTTCTTC. Protein product: CASKRTVWNEQFF.

This chain connects TRBV10-3 to TRBJ1-2, with D unresolved. V gave up 8 bases and J gave up 1 base, with 17 bases separating them. In germline, CDR1 is ENHRY, CDR2 SYGVKD. This CDR3 is 15 amino acids long. The CDR3 DNA reads as TGTGCCATCGGACCAACTAGGGATGGTAACTATGGCTACACCTTC. Protein: CAIGPTRDGNYGYTF.

The V call is TRBV4-1, the J call TRBJ1-2, with a tentative D call TRBD1 (6 bases). Germline lookup yields CDR1 MGHRA and CDR2 YSYEKL. V lost 1 base to trimming and J lost 1 base, with 22 bases between them. The CDR3 totals 19 residues. CDR3 sequence (DNA): TGCGCCAGCAGCCAAGGTCTTCCGGGACACACACTTTTTAACTATGGCTACACCTTC. Translated, it gives CASSQGLPGHTLFNYGYTF.

The chain links TRBV5-1 to TRBJ2-5; a weak D match, TRBD2 (7 bases). The CDR3 spans 16 residues. The germline CDR1 and CDR2 sequences are SGHRS and YFSETQ. The V and J ends lost 0 bases and 2 bases respectively, with 14 bases between them. This chain's CDR3 is CASSLDNGGAQETQYF. The CDR3 nucleotides are TGCGCCAGCAGCTTGGACAATGGGGGGGCTCAAGAGACCCAGTACTTC.

This clone showed up just a few times. The J gene is TRBJ1-2, the V gene TRBV12-5; TRBD1 is a possible D gene (5 bases). The germline V and J ends were trimmed by 4 bases and 3 bases, with 6 bases remaining between them. The CDR3 consists of 12 residues. Per germline, CDR1 LGHNT and CDR2 FRNRAP. This chain's CDR3 is CASGSGYYGYTF. The CDR3 DNA sequence: TGTGCTAGTGGTTCAGGGTACTATGGCTACACCTTC.

This rearrangement joins TRBV6-4 to TRBJ2-2, with TRBD2 matching over 10 bases. V was clipped by 6 bases and J by 4 bases; unmatched bases: 8. CDR1 is MRHNA, CDR2 SNTAGT, per germline. The CDR3 runs to 16 residues. The CDR3 loop is CASRALAGASTGELFF. In DNA, the CDR3 is TGTGCCAGCAGGGCCCTAGCGGGGGCCTCCACCGGGGAGCTGTTTTTT.

The gene calls are TRBV18 and TRBJ2-3, with 10 nucleotides matching TRBD2. This CDR3 is built from 14 residues. Germline V lookup: CDR1 KGHSH, CDR2 LQKENI. The V gene end was trimmed by 5 bases and the J gene end by 2 bases; junction bases not matched to a gene: 1. In DNA, the CDR3 is TGTGCCAGCTCAACTAGCGGGGCCACAGATACGCAGTATTTT. Residues: CASSTSGATDTQYF.

V is TRBV7-3 and J is TRBJ2-3; 15 positions agree with TRBD2. The CDR3 is 17 residues long. The junction had 8 bases not matched to a gene; V was cut back by 5 bases and J by 5 bases. Germline V gene data show CDR1 as SGHTA and CDR2 as FQGTGA. CDR3 sequence: CASSPNGLAGGKDTQYF. The CDR3 coding sequence is TGTGCCAGCAGCCCCAATGGACTAGCGGGGGGGAAAGATACGCAGTATTTT. The variable domain in full, completed from reference TRBV7-3 and TRBJ2-3, reads GAGVSQTPSNKVTEKGKYVELRCDPISGHTALYWYRQSLGQGPEFLIYFQGTGAADDSGLPNDRFFAVRPEGSVSTLKIQRTERGDSAVYLCASSPNGLAGGKDTQYFGPGTRLTVL.

The rearrangement joins TRBV6-4 to TRBJ1-1; possibly TRBD1 for D (6 bases). Trimming shortened V by 8 bases and J by 5 bases, and 15 bases separated the two germline ends. CDR1 and CDR2 from the germline V gene are MRHNA and SNTAGT. The CDR3 loop spans 13 amino acids. The chain's CDR3 is CASAGEAGTEAFF. The CDR3, as DNA: TGTGCCAGCGCAGGGGAAGCTGGGACTGAAGCTTTCTTT.

The chain carries TRBV7-2 and TRBJ2-5, with 13 bases fitting TRBD2. The germline V gene has CDR1 SGHTA and CDR2 FQGNSA. The CDR3 length is 16 residues. The trim removed 5 bases at V and 4 bases at J, leaving 7 bases unmatched. CDR3 nucleotides: TGTGCCAGCAGCCTCAGGACTAGCGGGGGTTTAGAGACCCAGTACTTC. Protein: CASSLRTSGGLETQYF. The whole variable domain, remainder taken from reference TRBV7-2 and TRBJ2-5, is GAGVSQSPSNKVTEKGKDVELRCDPISGHTALYWYRQSLGQGLEFLIYFQGNSAPDKSGLPSDRFSAERTGGSVSTLTIQRTQQEDSAVYLCASSLRTSGGLETQYFGPGTRLLVL.

This chain links TRBV7-9 with TRBJ1-2; maybe TRBD1 (6 bases). Trimming left V 6 bases short and J 0 bases short, with 20 bases between. The CDR3 covers 17 residues. Germline CDR1 SEHNR, CDR2 FQNEAQ (reference sequence). This CDR3 is CASRISSGGPTNYGYTF. The CDR3 DNA is TGTGCCAGCAGGATCTCTTCGGGGGGCCCCACTAACTATGGCTACACCTTC.

The rearrangement joins TRBV21-1 to TRBJ2-3; TRBD2, the D gene given by the table, was not confirmed from the DNA. TRBV21-1 has pseudogene status. The CDR3 contains 17 residues. The DNA for the CDR3 is TGTGCCAGCAGCAAGCCCGAGGAGCGGCGGGGGGGGAATACGCAGTATTTT. It specifies CASSKPEERRGGNTQYF.

About this clone: The identical CDR3 is also encoded by other nucleotide sequences in the sample. The chain recombines TRBV7-2 with TRBJ2-5; D not certain. V gave up 5 bases and J gave up 1 base, with 2 bases separating them. Germline V gene data show CDR1 as SGHTA and CDR2 as FQGNSA. The CDR3 covers 11 residues. The CDR3 here is CASSLQETQYF. CDR3 bases: TGTGCCAGCAGCCTCCAAGAGACCCAGTACTTC.

This chain connects TRBV24-1 to TRBJ2-7; TRBD1 is a possible D gene (6 bases). CDR3 size: 16 residues. The V gene lost 0 bases and the J gene lost 2 bases, with 13 bases spanning the gap. Germline V gives CDR1 KGHDR, CDR2 SFDVKD. This CDR3 is CATSDLGGLRAYEQYF. The CDR3 DNA reads as TGTGCCACCAGTGATTTGGGGGGCCTTAGGGCCTACGAGCAGTACTTC.

This clone appeared many times. The chain recombines TRBV6-6 with TRBJ1-1, with 9 bases aligning to TRBD1. J gave up 4 bases and V 5 bases, and 20 bases lay outside the gene matches. The CDR3 runs 19 residues. Germline CDR1 is MNHNY and CDR2 is SVGAGI (reference sequence). CDR3: CASSRTRGQGMTGGTEAFF. DNA of the CDR3: TGTGCCAGCAGTCGAACCCGGGGACAGGGCATGACGGGAGGCACTGAAGCTTTCTTT.

This rearrangement joins TRBV30 to TRBJ1-2, with D tentatively TRBD1 (6 bases). Trimming shortened V by 0 bases and J by 6 bases, and 17 bases separated the two germline ends. The CDR3 sequence is 15 residues long. In germline, CDR1 is GTSNPN, CDR2 SVGIG (reference sequence). CDR3 sequence (DNA): TGTGCCTGGAGTGTCGGGGGGCGCTCCAAAAATGGCTACACCTTC. Translated, it gives CAWSVGGRSKNGYTF.

This chain links TRBV14 with TRBJ1-6; D is ambiguous. CDR1 SGHDN and CDR2 FVKESK come from the germline V gene. This CDR3 comprises 12 residues. The V and J ends lost 3 bases and 8 bases respectively, with 5 bases between them. The CDR3 region has the DNA TGTGCCAGCAGCCACGGTCATTCACCCCTCCACTTT. It codes for CASSHGHSPLHF.

The rearrangement uses TRBV6-5 and TRBJ2-3, with TRBD2 identical over 8 bases. J lost 2 bases, V lost 3 bases, and 1 base had no gene match. This CDR3 comprises 14 residues. Germline assignment: CDR1 MNHEY and CDR2 SVGAGI. CDR3 residues: CASSYSGTTDTQYF. The CDR3, as DNA: TGTGCCAGCAGTTATAGCGGGACCACAGATACGCAGTATTTT.

The chain's CDR3 is CASSLSSTGTFGGNTIYF. The DNA of the CDR3 is TGTGCCAGCAGTTTGTCTTCGACAGGGACGTTCGGAGGAAACACCATATATTTT. The chain is built from TRBV5-6 and TRBJ1-3; TRBD1 matches 7 bases. Trimming at V came to 5 bases and at J to 4 bases, leaving 18 bases not matched to a gene. The CDR3 covers 18 residues. The germline CDR1 and CDR2 sequences are SGHDT and YYEEEE.

The V and J genes are TRBV19 and TRBJ1-2, with D maybe TRBD1 (5 bases). V was cut by 7 bases and J by 8 bases, with 17 bases left in between. Germline V gene data show CDR1 as LNHDA and CDR2 as SQIVND (reference sequence). The CDR3 has 13 residues. CDR3 loop: CASKLEGRGGYTF. CDR3 nucleotides: TGTGCCAGTAAATTGGAGGGCCGGGGCGGCTACACCTTC.

This chain uses TRBV5-4 with TRBJ2-3; D gene unclear. This CDR3 is 16 amino acids long. Germline CDR1 reads SGHNT; CDR2 reads YYREEE (reference sequence). V shed 4 bases and J shed 0 bases, with 15 bases lying between them. The CDR3 reads CASSQEPAASTDTQYF. The CDR3 DNA sequence: TGTGCCAGCAGCCAGGAACCCGCCGCTAGCACAGATACGCAGTATTTT.